The 7 T cell receptor beta chains given below trace back to one sample, sequenced in a study of glioma-infiltrating T cells. TCR alpha and beta CDR3 regions were amplified from RNA using iRepertoire nested multiplex PCR. TCRdb re-derived calls from the multiplex PCR reads in MiXCR, one entry per CDR3 protein. The data show about 410,000 distinct CDR3 sequences, 41% seen once. Sample: glioma tissue, nonneoplastic brain tissue, or PBMCs (not recorded which). The receptors shown here come from a human donor with low-grade glioma or glioblastoma, undergoing nonglioma brain surgery, or in good health (not recorded which).

This clonotype was detected many times. The V gene is TRBV6-1, the J gene TRBJ2-5; D is perhaps TRBD1 (5 bases). The length of the CDR3 is 15 residues. V lost 6 bases and J 5 bases, leaving 19 bases between the germline ends. Germline CDR1 reads MNHNS; CDR2 reads SASEGT. In DNA form, the CDR3 reads TGTGCCAGCAGGGCAGTCCTAACAGGTGTGGAGACCCAGTACTTC. Translating it yields CASRAVLTGVETQYF.

This clonotype was detected only a few times. The chain carries TRBV7-9 and TRBJ2-1, with D perhaps matching TRBD1 (7 bases). The V and J ends lost 5 bases and 8 bases respectively, with 19 bases between them. CDR3 size: 15 residues. Germline-derived CDR1 and CDR2 are SEHNR and FQNEAQ (reference sequence). CDR3 nucleotides: TGTGCCAGCAGCCGGATTCGGAGGGGGCCACATGAGCAGTTCTTC. Protein product: CASSRIRRGPHEQFF.

CDR3 bases: TGTGCCAGCAGCTCCAATACAGGTCCGACGGGAGTCGGCAATGAGCAGTACTTC. Encoded protein: CASSSNTGPTGVGNEQYF. This chain connects TRBV7-8 to TRBJ2-7, with D tentatively TRBD2 (6 bases). Trimming stripped 4 bases from V and 7 bases from J, with 29 bases between. Per germline, CDR1 SGHVS and CDR2 FQNEAQ. The CDR3 runs 18 residues. The variable domain in full, with the rest retrieved from reference TRBV7-8 and TRBJ2-7, is GAGVSQSPRYKVAKRGQDVALRCDPISGHVSLFWYQQALGQGPEFLTYFQNEAQLDKSGLPSDRFFAERPEGSVSTLKIQRTQQEDSAVYLCASSSNTGPTGVGNEQYFGPGTRLTVT.

Ten or more counts support this clonotype. The J gene is TRBJ1-1, the V gene TRBV28; 11 bases match TRBD1. J lost 1 base, V lost 5 bases, and 6 bases had no gene match. Germline assignment: CDR1 MDHEN and CDR2 SYDVKM. CDR3 length: 16 amino acids. The CDR3 sequence is CASSLGDRGANTEAFF. The DNA for the CDR3 is TGTGCCAGCAGTCTGGGGGACAGGGGGGCGAACACTGAAGCTTTCTTT.

J is TRBJ2-2 and V is TRBV10-3; a weak D match, TRBD1 (6 bases). The V gene's germline CDR1 is ENHRY and CDR2 SYGVKD. The CDR3 sequence is 14 residues long. V lost 3 bases, J lost 9 bases, and 14 bases lay in between. The CDR3 DNA is TGTGCCATCAGTGACGGTCTGGGGGACAGGGAGCTGTTTTTT. Protein product: CAISDGLGDRELFF.

This clonotype showed up many times. V usage is TRBV20-1 and J usage is TRBJ1-3; D unresolved. The V gene lost 2 bases and the J gene lost 0 bases, with 8 bases spanning the gap. The CDR3 contains 14 residues. Germline V gives CDR1 DFQATT, CDR2 SNEGSKA (reference sequence). The CDR3 DNA follows: TGCAGTGCTAGACGGGCAGTCTCTGGAAACACCATATATTTT. Its protein product is CSARRAVSGNTIYF.

This clonotype was recorded many times. The chain links TRBV4-2 to TRBJ2-3; the match to TRBD2 covers 14 bases. Germline lookup yields CDR1 LGHNA and CDR2 YNFKEQ. J lost 2 bases, V lost 4 bases, and 14 bases had no gene match. CDR3 size: 20 residues. CDR3 region: CASSRALGQGLAGVTDTQYF. As DNA, the CDR3 is TGTGCCAGCAGCCGCGCTCTGGGTCAGGGACTAGCGGGAGTCACAGATACGCAGTATTTT.